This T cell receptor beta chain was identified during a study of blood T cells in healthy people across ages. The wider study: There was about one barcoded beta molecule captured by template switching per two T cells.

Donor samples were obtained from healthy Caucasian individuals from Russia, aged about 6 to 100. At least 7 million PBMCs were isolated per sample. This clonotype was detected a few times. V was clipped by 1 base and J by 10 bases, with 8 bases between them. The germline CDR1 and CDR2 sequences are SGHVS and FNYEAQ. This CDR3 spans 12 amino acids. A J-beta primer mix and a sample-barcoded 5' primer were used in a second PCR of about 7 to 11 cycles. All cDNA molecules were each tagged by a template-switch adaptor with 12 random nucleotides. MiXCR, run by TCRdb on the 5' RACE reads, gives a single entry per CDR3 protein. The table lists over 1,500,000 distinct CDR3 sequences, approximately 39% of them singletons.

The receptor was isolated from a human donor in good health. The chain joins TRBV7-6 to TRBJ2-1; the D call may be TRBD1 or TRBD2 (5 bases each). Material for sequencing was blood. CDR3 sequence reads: CASSLVEGEQFF. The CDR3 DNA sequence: TGTGCCAGCAGCTTAGTAGAGGGGGAGCAGTTCTTC.